These 11 T cell receptor beta chains originate from one sample sequenced in a study of blood T cells in healthy people across ages. Next came a second PCR, run for about 7 to 12 cycles, which used a sample-barcoded 5' primer along with a J-beta primer mix. TCRdb reprocessed the 5' RACE reads via MiXCR and lists one record per CDR3 protein. The sample lists roughly 800,000 distinct CDR3 sequences; around half were seen once. Sequencing was performed on blood. Receptor source: a man older than 75 in good health.

The J gene is TRBJ2-5, the V gene TRBV12-3 or TRBV12-4; 10 bases match TRBD2. The DNA end favors TRBJ2-7, so the J call may be wrong. The CDR3 length is 15 residues. The DNA of the CDR3 is TGTGCCAGCAGTTTATGGCTAGCGGGAGTCGACGAGCAGTACTTC. Translated, it gives CASSLWLAGVDEQYF.

Only a few counts were recorded for this clonotype. This chain links TRBV30 with TRBJ2-7; 8 bases map to TRBD2. This CDR3 comprises 14 residues. Germline V CDR1 and CDR2: GTSNPN, SVGIG (reference sequence). The CDR3 bases are TGTGCATTGGAGGGGTCTAGCGGGCCCTCCGAGCAGTACTTC. Residues: CALEGSSGPSEQYF.

The CDR3 DNA reads as TGCAGTGCCCTCTCGGCGGGAGGCACAGATACGCAGTATTTT. It translates to CSALSAGGTDTQYF. The genes are TRBV20-1 and TRBJ2-3; 7 nucleotides line up with TRBD2. The ends lost 6 bases at V and 1 base at J; junction bases unmatched: 7. There are 14 residues in the CDR3. Germline V gene sequence: CDR1 DFQATT, CDR2 SNEGSKA (reference sequence).

The V gene is TRBV6-2 or TRBV6-3, the J gene TRBJ1-5; 7 bases agree with TRBD1. The germline V gene has CDR1 MNHEY and CDR2 SVGEGT. J lost 7 bases, V lost 6 bases, and 9 bases had no gene match. This CDR3 is built from 14 residues. DNA of the CDR3: TGTGCCAGCAGCCCGACAGGGTTTGGACAGCCCCAGCATTTT. It specifies CASSPTGFGQPQHF.

The chain employs TRBV6-1 and TRBJ1-2; 9 nucleotides agree with TRBD1. The junction had 9 bases not matched to a gene; V was cut back by 6 bases and J by 4 bases. Germline V gives CDR1 MNHNS, CDR2 SASEGT. This CDR3 comprises 15 residues. CDR3 DNA: TGTGCCAGCAGCCCAACGGGACAGGGCAGCTATGGCTACACCTTC. This gives the protein CASSPTGQGSYGYTF.

This clonotype was picked up a small number of times. This chain links TRBV6-6 with TRBJ2-7, with 8 bases identical to TRBD1. The germline CDR1 and CDR2 sequences are MNHNY and SVGAGI (reference sequence). V was clipped by 0 bases and J by 3 bases; unmatched bases: 4. The CDR3 sequence is 15 residues long. CDR3 sequence reads: CASSYSGTGIYEQYF. Written as DNA, the CDR3 is TGTGCCAGCAGTTACTCTGGGACAGGTATCTACGAGCAGTACTTC.

The chain uses TRBV2 and TRBJ1-6; 7 positions match TRBD1. V was pared by 4 bases and J by 0 bases, with 12 bases of the junction left unmatched. Germline V gene data show CDR1 as SNHLY and CDR2 as FYNNEI. The CDR3 loop spans 19 amino acids. The CDR3 DNA is TGTGCCAGCAGTGTTCGACAGGGCCCCCACAGCTCCTATAATTCACCCCTCCACTTT. This gives the protein CASSVRQGPHSSYNSPLHF.

V usage is TRBV20-1 and J usage is TRBJ2-6, with 8 positions matching TRBD1. V was clipped by 1 base and J by 3 bases; unmatched bases: 11. The CDR3 covers 18 residues. Germline lookup yields CDR1 DFQATT and CDR2 SNEGSKA (reference sequence). CDR3 in amino acids: CSARAVRGRRIGANVLTF. CDR3 sequence (DNA): TGCAGTGCTAGAGCAGTCAGGGGGCGCAGGATTGGGGCCAACGTCCTGACTTTC.

The rearrangement joins TRBV5-1 to TRBJ2-1; 7 nucleotides match TRBD1. V trimming: 4 bases; J trimming: 6 bases; junction bases outside the gene matches: 7. Germline V gene sequence: CDR1 SGHRS, CDR2 YFSETQ. The CDR3 loop spans 14 amino acids. CDR3 residues: CASSVGTVGNEQFF. The CDR3 nucleotides read TGCGCCAGCAGCGTCGGGACAGTGGGCAATGAGCAGTTCTTC.

This clonotype was seen more than once but under ten times. The chain carries TRBV27 and TRBJ1-5, with TRBD1 matching over 9 bases. The ends lost 2 bases at V and 7 bases at J; junction bases unmatched: 6. Germline CDR1 is MNHEY and CDR2 is SMNVEV (reference sequence). The CDR3 is 15 residues long. The DNA of the CDR3 is TGTGCCAGCAGTTTAGACAGGGGGATCAACCAGCCCCAGCATTTT. Protein sequence: CASSLDRGINQPQHF.

This chain uses TRBV27 with TRBJ2-5, with D uncertain. V was trimmed by 6 bases and J by 11 bases, leaving 22 bases between them. The CDR3 covers 14 residues. The V gene's germline CDR1 is MNHEY and CDR2 SMNVEV (reference sequence). This chain's CDR3 is CASSALESYNEQYF. The CDR3 DNA is TGTGCCAGCAGCGCCCTGGAATCCTACAATGAGCAGTACTTC.